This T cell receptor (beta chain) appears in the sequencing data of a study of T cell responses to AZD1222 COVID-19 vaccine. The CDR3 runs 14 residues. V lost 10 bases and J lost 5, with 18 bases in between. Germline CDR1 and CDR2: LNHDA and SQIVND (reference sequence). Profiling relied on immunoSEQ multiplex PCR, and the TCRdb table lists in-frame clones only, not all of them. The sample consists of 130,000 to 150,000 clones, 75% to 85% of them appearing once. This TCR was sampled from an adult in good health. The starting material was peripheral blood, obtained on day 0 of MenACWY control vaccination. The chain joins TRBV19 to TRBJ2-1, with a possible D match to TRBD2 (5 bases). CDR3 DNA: TGTGCCACCACGCGGCGGGCGAGTGACAATGAGCAGTTCTTC. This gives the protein CATTRRASDNEQFF.